The entry below describes one T cell receptor beta chain. This entry comes from a study of blood T cell repertoires in COVID-19. Study-wide context: Samples of COVID-19 (acute and convalescent) were obtained from the United States, Italy and Spain.

There are 14 residues in the CDR3. Germline V gene sequence: CDR1 SGHRS, CDR2 YFSETQ. The V segment lost 4 bases and the J segment 1 base; nucleotides outside the gene matches: 4. Methods used by the authors: Nucleated cell number was recorded as an estimate derived from reference gene primer amplification. Some clones are missing from TCRdb's copy, which holds only in-frame ones; the method was immunoSEQ multiplex PCR. D and trimming come from the DNA, and the V and J calls and clone size come from that table. The sample holds approximately 32,000 clones, approximately 90% seen once. This sequence joins TRBV5-1 and TRBJ1-1, with 7 bases aligning to TRBD1. The TCR comes from a man in his fifties or sixties with acute or convalescent COVID-19. Sequencing used peripheral blood. The CDR3 here is CASSQGTANTEAFF. DNA of the CDR3: TGCGCCAGCAGCCAGGGGACAGCGAACACTGAAGCTTTCTTT.